This T cell receptor (beta chain) was recorded in a study of blood T cell repertoires in COVID-19. The table came from immunoSEQ multiplex PCR; TCRdb's copy has only in-frame clones and leaves some out. The table lists 260,000 or so clones, around 82% of them singletons. Germline V lookup: CDR1 KGHSH, CDR2 LQKENI. V lost 3 bases to trimming and J lost 0 bases, with 5 bases between them. The CDR3 length is 13 residues. Source material: peripheral blood. The sequence derives from a woman in her seventies with acute or convalescent COVID-19. The chain is built from TRBV18 and TRBJ1-2, with a weak D call TRBD1 (5 bases). The CDR3 DNA sequence: TGTGCCAGCTCACCGACAGCTAACTATGGCTACACCTTC. Translating gives CASSPTANYGYTF.